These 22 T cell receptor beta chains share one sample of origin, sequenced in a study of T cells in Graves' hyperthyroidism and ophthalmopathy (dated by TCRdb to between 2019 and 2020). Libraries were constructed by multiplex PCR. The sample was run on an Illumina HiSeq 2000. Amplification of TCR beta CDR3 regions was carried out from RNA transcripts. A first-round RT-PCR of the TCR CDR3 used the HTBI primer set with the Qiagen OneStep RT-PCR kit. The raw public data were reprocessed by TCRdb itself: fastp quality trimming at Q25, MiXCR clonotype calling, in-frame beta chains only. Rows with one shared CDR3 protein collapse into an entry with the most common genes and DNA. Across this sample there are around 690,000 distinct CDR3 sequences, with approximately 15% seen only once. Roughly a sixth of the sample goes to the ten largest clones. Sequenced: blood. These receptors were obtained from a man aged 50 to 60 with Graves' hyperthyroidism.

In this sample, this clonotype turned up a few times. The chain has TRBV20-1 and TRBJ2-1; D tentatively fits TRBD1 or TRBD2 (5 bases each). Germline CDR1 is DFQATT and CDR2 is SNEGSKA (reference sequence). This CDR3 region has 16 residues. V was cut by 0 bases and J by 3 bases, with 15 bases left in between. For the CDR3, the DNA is TGCAGTGCTAGAGACCTTCTTGGGACGAGCTACAATGAGCAGTTCTTC. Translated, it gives CSARDLLGTSYNEQFF.

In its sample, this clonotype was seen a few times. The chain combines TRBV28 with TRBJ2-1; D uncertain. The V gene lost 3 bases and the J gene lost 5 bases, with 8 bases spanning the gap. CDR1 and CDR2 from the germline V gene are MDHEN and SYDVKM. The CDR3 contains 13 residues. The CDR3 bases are TGTGCCAGCAGTTTCTTCCGACACAATGAGCAGTTCTTC. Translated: CASSFFRHNEQFF.

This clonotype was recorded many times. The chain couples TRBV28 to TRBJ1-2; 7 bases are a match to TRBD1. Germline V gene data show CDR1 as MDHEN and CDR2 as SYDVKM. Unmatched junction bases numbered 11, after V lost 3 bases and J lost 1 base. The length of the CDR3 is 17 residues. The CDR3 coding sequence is TGTGCCAGCAGTTTTATAATTCATGGGACAGATAACTATGGCTACACCTTC. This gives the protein CASSFIIHGTDNYGYTF.

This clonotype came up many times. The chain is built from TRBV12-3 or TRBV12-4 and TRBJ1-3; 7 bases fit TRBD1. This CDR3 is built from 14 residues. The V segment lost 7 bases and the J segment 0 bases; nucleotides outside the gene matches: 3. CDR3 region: CASIGTDSGNTIYF. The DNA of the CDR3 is TGTGCCAGCATCGGGACAGACTCTGGAAACACCATATATTTT.

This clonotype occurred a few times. This CDR3 is CASSTRSSGPQETQYF. The CDR3, as DNA: TGTGCCAGTAGTACGAGGAGTAGCGGGCCCCAAGAGACCCAGTACTTC. The V gene is TRBV19, the J gene TRBJ2-5, with TRBD2 identical over 7 bases. This CDR3 region has 16 residues. V was pared by 4 bases and J by 1 base, with 9 bases of the junction left unmatched. CDR1 and CDR2 (germline): LNHDA, SQIVND (reference sequence). Full variable domain (rest looked up from reference TRBV19 and TRBJ2-5): DGGITQSPKYLFRKEGQNVTLSCEQNLNHDAMYWYRQDPGQGLRLIYYSQIVNDFQKGDIAEGYSVSREKKESFPLTVTSAQKNPTAFYLCASSTRSSGPQETQYFGPGTRLLVL.

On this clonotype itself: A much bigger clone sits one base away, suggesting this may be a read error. CDR3 sequence (DNA): TGTGCCGGCAGCGTAGATGGAGGGATCGTCACTGAAGCTTTCTTT. Protein sequence: CAGSVDGGIVTEAFF. The gene calls are TRBV9 and TRBJ1-1; D unclear. Germline V gives CDR1 SGDLS, CDR2 YYNGEE. CDR3 length: 15 amino acids.

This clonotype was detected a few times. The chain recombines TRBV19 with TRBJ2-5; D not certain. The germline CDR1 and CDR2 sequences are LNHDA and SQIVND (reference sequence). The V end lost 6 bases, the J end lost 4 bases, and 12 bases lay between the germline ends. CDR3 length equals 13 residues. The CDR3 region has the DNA TGTGCCAGTAGGAACAATATCGGAGAGACCCAGTACTTC. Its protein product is CASRNNIGETQYF.

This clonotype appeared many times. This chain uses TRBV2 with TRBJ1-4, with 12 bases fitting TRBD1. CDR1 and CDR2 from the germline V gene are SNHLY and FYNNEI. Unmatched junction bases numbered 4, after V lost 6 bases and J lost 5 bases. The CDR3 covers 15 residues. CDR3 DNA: TGTGCCAGCAGGGGACAGGGGGCCAGGAATGAAAAACTGTTTTTT. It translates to CASRGQGARNEKLFF.

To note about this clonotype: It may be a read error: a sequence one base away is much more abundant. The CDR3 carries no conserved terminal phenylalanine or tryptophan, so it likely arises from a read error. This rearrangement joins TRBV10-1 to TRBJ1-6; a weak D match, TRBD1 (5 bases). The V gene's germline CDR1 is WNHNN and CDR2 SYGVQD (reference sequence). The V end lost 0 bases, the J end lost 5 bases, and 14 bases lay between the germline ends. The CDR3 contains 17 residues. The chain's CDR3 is CASSESMAAGNNSPLHS. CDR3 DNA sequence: TGCGCCAGCAGTGAGTCGATGGCCGCAGGGAATAATTCACCCCTCCACTCT.

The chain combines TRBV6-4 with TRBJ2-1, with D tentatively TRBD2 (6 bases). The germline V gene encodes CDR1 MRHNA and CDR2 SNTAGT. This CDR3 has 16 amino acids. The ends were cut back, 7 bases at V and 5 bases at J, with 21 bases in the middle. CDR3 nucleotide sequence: TGTGCCAGCAACCCTTCAGGCTGGCTAGCGAACAATGAGCAGTTCTTC. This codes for CASNPSGWLANNEQFF.

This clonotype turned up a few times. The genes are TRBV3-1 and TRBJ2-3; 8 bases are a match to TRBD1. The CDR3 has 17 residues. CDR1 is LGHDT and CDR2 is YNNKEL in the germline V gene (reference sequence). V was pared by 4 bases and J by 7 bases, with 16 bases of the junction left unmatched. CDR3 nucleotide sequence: TGTGCCAGCAGCCCCAAAGTCGGGACAGGATCTTCGAATACGCAGTATTTT. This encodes CASSPKVGTGSSNTQYF.

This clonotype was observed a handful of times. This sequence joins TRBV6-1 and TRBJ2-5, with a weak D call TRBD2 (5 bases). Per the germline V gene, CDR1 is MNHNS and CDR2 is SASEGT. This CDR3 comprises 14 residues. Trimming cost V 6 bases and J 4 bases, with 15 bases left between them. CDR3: CASRASRPGETQYF. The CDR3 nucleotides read TGTGCCAGCAGGGCTAGCAGACCCGGAGAGACCCAGTACTTC.

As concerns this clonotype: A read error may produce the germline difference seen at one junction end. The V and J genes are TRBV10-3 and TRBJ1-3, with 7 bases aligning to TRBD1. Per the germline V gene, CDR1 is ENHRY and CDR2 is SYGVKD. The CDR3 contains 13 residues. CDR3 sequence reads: CAISRDSGNTICF. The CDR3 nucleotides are TGTGCCATCAGTAGGGACAGTGGAAACACCATATGTTTT.

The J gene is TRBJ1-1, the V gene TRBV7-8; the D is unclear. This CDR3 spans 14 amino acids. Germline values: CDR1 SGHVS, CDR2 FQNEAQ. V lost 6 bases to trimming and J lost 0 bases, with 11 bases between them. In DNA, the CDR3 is TGTGCCAGCAGTCCCAAGAGAATGAACACTGAAGCTTTCTTT. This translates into CASSPKRMNTEAFF.

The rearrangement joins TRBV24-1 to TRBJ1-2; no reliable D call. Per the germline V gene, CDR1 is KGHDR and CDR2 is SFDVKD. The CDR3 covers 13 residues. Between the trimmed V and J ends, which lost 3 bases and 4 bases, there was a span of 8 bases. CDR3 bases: TGTGCCACCAGTGATAGTGATTTCTATGGCTACACCTTC. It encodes CATSDSDFYGYTF.

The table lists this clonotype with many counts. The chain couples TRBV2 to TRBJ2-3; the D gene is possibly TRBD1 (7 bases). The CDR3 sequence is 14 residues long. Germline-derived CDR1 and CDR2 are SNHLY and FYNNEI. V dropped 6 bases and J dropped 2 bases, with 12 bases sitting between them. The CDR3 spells CASREGQNTDTQYF. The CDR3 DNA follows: TGTGCCAGCAGGGAGGGACAGAACACAGATACGCAGTATTTT.

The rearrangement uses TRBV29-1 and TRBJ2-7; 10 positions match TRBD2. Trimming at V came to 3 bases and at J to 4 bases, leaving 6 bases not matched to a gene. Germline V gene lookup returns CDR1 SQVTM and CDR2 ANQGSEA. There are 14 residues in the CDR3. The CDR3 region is CSVDQASGSYEQYF. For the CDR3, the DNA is TGCAGCGTTGATCAGGCTAGCGGGAGTTACGAGCAGTACTTC.

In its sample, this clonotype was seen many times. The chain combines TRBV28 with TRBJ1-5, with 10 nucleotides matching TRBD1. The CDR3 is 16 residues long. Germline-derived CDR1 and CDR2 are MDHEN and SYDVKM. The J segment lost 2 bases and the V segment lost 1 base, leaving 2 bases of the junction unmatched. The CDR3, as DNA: TGTGCCAGCAGTTTATTTGGACAGGGGGGCAATCAGCCCCAGCATTTT. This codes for CASSLFGQGGNQPQHF.

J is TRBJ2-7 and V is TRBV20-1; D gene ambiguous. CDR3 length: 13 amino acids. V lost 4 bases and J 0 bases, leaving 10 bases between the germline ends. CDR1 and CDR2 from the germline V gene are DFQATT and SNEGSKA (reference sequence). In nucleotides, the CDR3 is TGCAGTGCTATCCCGGGCGGCTCCTACGAGCAGTACTTC. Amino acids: CSAIPGGSYEQYF.

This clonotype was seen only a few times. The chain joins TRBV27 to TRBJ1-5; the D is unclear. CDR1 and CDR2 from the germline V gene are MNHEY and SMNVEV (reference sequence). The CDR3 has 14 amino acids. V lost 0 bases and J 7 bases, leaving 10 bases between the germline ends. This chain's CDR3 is CASSLSWVGQPQHF. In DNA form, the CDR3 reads TGTGCCAGCAGTTTATCCTGGGTTGGGCAGCCCCAGCATTTT.

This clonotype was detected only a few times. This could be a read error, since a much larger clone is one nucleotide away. The CDR3 loop is CASGVGDYEQYF. The CDR3 nucleotides are TGTGCCAGCGGCGTGGGGGACTACGAGCAGTACTTC. The chain couples TRBV11-3 to TRBJ2-7, with D possibly being TRBD1 or TRBD2 (5 bases each). Germline V CDR1 and CDR2: SGHNT, YENEEA. V shed 8 bases and J shed 3 bases, with 11 bases lying between them. There are 12 residues in the CDR3. The full variable domain, in which reference TRBV11-3 and TRBJ2-7 provide the parts outside the CDR3, is EAGVVQSPRYKIIEKKQPVAFWCNPISGHNTLYWYLQNLGQGPELLIRYENEEAVDDSQLPKDRFSAERLKGVDSTLKIQPAELGDSAVYLCASGVGDYEQYFGPGTRLTVT.

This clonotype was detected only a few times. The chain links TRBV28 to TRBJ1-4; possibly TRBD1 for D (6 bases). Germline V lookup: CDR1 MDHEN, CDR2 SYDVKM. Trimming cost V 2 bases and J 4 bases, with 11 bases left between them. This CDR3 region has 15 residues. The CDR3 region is CASSLRGGYNEKLFF. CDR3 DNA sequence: TGTGCCAGCAGTTTAAGGGGGGGTTATAATGAAAAACTGTTTTTT.